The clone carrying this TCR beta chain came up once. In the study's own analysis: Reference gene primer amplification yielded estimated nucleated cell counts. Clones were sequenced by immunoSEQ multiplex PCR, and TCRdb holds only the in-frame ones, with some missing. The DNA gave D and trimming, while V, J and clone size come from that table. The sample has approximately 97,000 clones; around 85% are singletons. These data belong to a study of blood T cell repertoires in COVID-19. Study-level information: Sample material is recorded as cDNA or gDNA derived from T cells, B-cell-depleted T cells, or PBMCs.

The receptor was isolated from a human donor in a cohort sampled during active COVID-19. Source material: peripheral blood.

CDR3 coding DNA: TGTGCCAGCAGTCGGGCAGGGTCCCTCTATAATTCACCCCTCCACTTT. Amino acids: CASSRAGSLYNSPLHF. V gene TRBV28 combines with J gene TRBJ1-6, with D possibly TRBD1 on 5 matching bases. CDR3 length: 16 amino acids. The germline CDR1 and CDR2 sequences are MDHEN and SYDVKM. V dropped 5 bases and J dropped 3 bases, with 14 bases sitting between them.